The 4 T cell receptor beta chains reported below all come from one sample, sequenced in a study of control samples from healthy donors and cancer patients. Produced via immunoSEQ multiplex PCR; TCRdb's table is partial and in-frame only. The data contain about 160,000 clones, around 96% of them seen just once; the ten biggest clones take up approximately 1%. Sequenced sample: blood. All receptors come from a woman aged 30 to 39 in good health.

The chain has TRBV21-1 and TRBJ1-2; TRBD1, the table's D call, was not compared with the DNA. TRBV21-1 is a recognized pseudogene. The CDR3 is made up of 16 amino acids. The CDR3 region has the DNA TGTGCCAGCAGACCAGGGTGTGGGGGCTCTGTTCCTGGCTACACCTTC. The encoded protein is CASRPGCGGSVPGYTF.

V gene TRBV27 combines with J gene TRBJ1-1; no reliable D call. Trimming left V 3 bases short and J 7 bases short, with 12 bases between. The length of the CDR3 is 13 residues. The germline CDR1 and CDR2 sequences are MNHEY and SMNVEV (reference sequence). Written as DNA, the CDR3 is TGTGCCAGCAGTTTGAATGGAGGGCTTGAAGCTTTCTTT. Protein product: CASSLNGGLEAFF.

This clone was counted once. The CDR3 DNA is TGTGCCAGCAGCTTCTCAGGGGAGGGGTTCACCCTCCACTTT. This encodes CASSFSGEGFTLHF. This chain links TRBV7-8 with TRBJ1-6, with D possibly TRBD1 on 6 matching bases. Per germline, CDR1 SGHVS and CDR2 FQNEAQ. This CDR3 comprises 14 residues. Trimming cost V 3 bases and J 14 bases, with 17 bases left between them.

V gene TRBV24-1 combines with J gene TRBJ2-7, with 8 bases that match TRBD1. The ends lost 3 bases at V and 4 bases at J; junction bases unmatched: 7. CDR3 size: 15 residues. Germline V gene data show CDR1 as KGHDR and CDR2 as SFDVKD. CDR3 DNA sequence: TGTGCCACCAGTGATGGGGGGACAGGAAAATACGAGCAGTACTTC. This gives the protein CATSDGGTGKYEQYF.